The 19 T cell receptor beta chains below all came from one sample that was sequenced in a study of blood T cell repertoires in COVID-19. This table comes from immunoSEQ multiplex PCR, and its TCRdb copy is limited to in-frame clones, with some not included. Among nearly 35,000 clones listed, 85% were seen once. The sample comprised peripheral blood. The receptor source for this set is a human donor with acute or convalescent COVID-19. The donor label of this sample is uncertain.

The genes are TRBV11-3 and TRBJ2-7; 10 bases fit TRBD1. The CDR3 is 15 amino acids. CDR1 and CDR2 from the germline V gene are SGHNT and YENEEA. Germline trimming cut 6 bases from V and 2 bases from J; bases unmatched to any gene: 7. The DNA of the CDR3 is TGTGCCAGCAGTTCGGGACAGGGGAAGACCTACGAGCAGTACTTC. This gives the protein CASSSGQGKTYEQYF. Full variable domain (remainder filled in from reference TRBV11-3 and TRBJ2-7): EAGVVQSPRYKIIEKKQPVAFWCNPISGHNTLYWYLQNLGQGPELLIRYENEEAVDDSQLPKDRFSAERLKGVDSTLKIQPAELGDSAVYLCASSSGQGKTYEQYFGPGTRLTVT.

The chain carries TRBV6-1 and TRBJ1-6, with D possibly TRBD1 on 6 matching bases. Trimming cost V 2 bases and J 7 bases, with 18 bases left between them. Germline V gene sequence: CDR1 MNHNS, CDR2 SASEGT. The CDR3 has 17 amino acids. The CDR3 DNA follows: TGTGCCAGCAGTGAATTTGTAGGGGGTACGATAAATTCACCCCTCCACTTT. It yields the protein CASSEFVGGTINSPLHF.

V is TRBV5-5 and J is TRBJ2-7; D gene unclear. Germline lookup yields CDR1 SGHKS and CDR2 YYEKEE (reference sequence). The CDR3 covers 16 residues. V was trimmed by 2 bases and J by 2 bases, leaving 17 bases between them. CDR3 amino acids: CASSFQIFGGAYEQYF. In nucleotides, the CDR3 is TGTGCCAGCAGCTTCCAAATTTTTGGCGGAGCCTACGAGCAGTACTTC.

The gene calls are TRBV7-2 and TRBJ1-2; no clear D. CDR1 SGHTA and CDR2 FQGNSA come from the germline V gene. V shed 4 bases and J shed 4 bases, with 4 bases lying between them. This CDR3 region has 11 residues. The CDR3 reads CASSSVYGYTF. The CDR3 coding sequence is TGTGCCAGCAGCTCAGTCTATGGCTACACCTTC.

This clone has just a few counts. V and J are TRBV19 and TRBJ1-5; the match to TRBD1 covers 8 bases. With 2 bases clipped from V and 4 bases from J, the junction kept 4 bases outside the gene matches. The CDR3 sequence is 15 residues long. Germline lookup yields CDR1 LNHDA and CDR2 SQIVND (reference sequence). DNA for the CDR3: TGTGCCAGTAGTATATGGACAGGGCCTAATCAGCCCCAGCATTTT. Amino acid sequence: CASSIWTGPNQPQHF. Supplemented by reference TRBV19 and TRBJ1-5, the full variable domain reads DGGITQSPKYLFRKEGQNVTLSCEQNLNHDAMYWYRQDPGQGLRLIYYSQIVNDFQKGDIAEGYSVSREKKESFPLTVTSAQKNPTAFYLCASSIWTGPNQPQHFGDGTRLSIL.

V is TRBV6-1 and J is TRBJ1-4; D is perhaps TRBD1 (5 bases). The CDR3 has 14 amino acids. Trimming removed 0 bases from V and 5 bases from J, with 7 bases in between. The germline CDR1 and CDR2 sequences are MNHNS and SASEGT. CDR3 nucleotides: TGTGCCAGCAGTGAAGCGTCAGGGAATGAAAAACTGTTTTTT. Translating gives CASSEASGNEKLFF.

This chain links TRBV28 with TRBJ2-7; D is unclear. Trimming took off 6 bases at V and 0 bases at J, with 6 bases between the two ends. This CDR3 region has 12 residues. The V gene's germline CDR1 is MDHEN and CDR2 SYDVKM. CDR3 sequence reads: CASRASSYEQYF. The CDR3 DNA follows: TGTGCCAGCAGGGCCTCCTCCTACGAGCAGTACTTC.

The rearrangement joins TRBV29-1 to TRBJ1-4; 10 nucleotides align to TRBD1. Germline V CDR1 and CDR2: SQVTM, ANQGSEA. V lost 7 bases, J lost 3 bases, and 11 bases stayed unmatched. CDR3 length equals 16 residues. The CDR3 region has the DNA TGCAGCGCCCCTGCGGACAGGGGGGGGGCTAATGAAAAACTGTTTTTT. Its translation is CSAPADRGGANEKLFF. The full variable domain, rest sourced from reference TRBV29-1 and TRBJ1-4, is SAVISQKPSRDICQRGTSLTIQCQVDSQVTMMFWYRQQPGQSLTLIATANQGSEATYESGFVIDKFPISRPNLTFSTLTVSNMSPEDSSIYLCSAPADRGGANEKLFFGSGTQLSVL.

The DNA of the CDR3 is TGTGCCAGCAGTTACTCGGCAGGGCTCACCTACGAGCAGTACTTC. It translates to CASSYSAGLTYEQYF. The chain links TRBV6-5 to TRBJ2-7, with a weak D call TRBD1 (5 bases). The CDR3 consists of 15 residues. The germline V gene encodes CDR1 MNHEY and CDR2 SVGAGI. V lost 0 bases to trimming and J lost 2 bases, with 11 bases between them.

In DNA form, the CDR3 reads TGTGCCAGCAGCCCTCGAGTTGGGGGAGGGGAAAAACTGTTTTTT. Amino acids: CASSPRVGGGEKLFF. The chain combines TRBV7-2 with TRBJ1-4; the D gene is possibly TRBD1 (5 bases). CDR1 is SGHTA, CDR2 FQGNSA, per germline. CDR3 length: 15 residues. V lost 5 bases and J 8 bases, leaving 18 bases between the germline ends. Full variable domain (rest looked up from reference TRBV7-2 and TRBJ1-4): GAGVSQSPSNKVTEKGKDVELRCDPISGHTALYWYRQSLGQGLEFLIYFQGNSAPDKSGLPSDRFSAERTGGSVSTLTIQRTQQEDSAVYLCASSPRVGGGEKLFFGSGTQLSVL.

The genes are TRBV7-2 and TRBJ2-1, with D possibly being TRBD1 (6 bases). CDR3 length: 16 amino acids. V dropped 4 bases and J dropped 4 bases, with 17 bases sitting between them. CDR1 SGHTA and CDR2 FQGNSA come from the germline V gene. This CDR3 is CASSSSWTEAYNEQFF. The CDR3 DNA reads as TGTGCCAGCAGCTCGTCCTGGACAGAGGCTTACAATGAGCAGTTCTTC.

This chain joins TRBV30 and TRBJ2-7; D is possibly TRBD1 (7 bases). This CDR3 comprises 13 residues. CDR1 and CDR2 from the germline V gene are GTSNPN and SVGIG (reference sequence). Trimming took off 5 bases at V and 2 bases at J, with 13 bases between the two ends. CDR3 nucleotides: TGTGCCTGGGGGGGGACAGTCCCCTACGAGCAGTACTTC. Translated: CAWGGTVPYEQYF.

V and J are TRBV28 and TRBJ1-1; a possible D gene is TRBD1 (5 bases). This CDR3 has 14 amino acids. Germline V gene sequence: CDR1 MDHEN, CDR2 SYDVKM. Trimming shortened V by 5 bases and J by 4 bases, and 14 bases separated the two germline ends. CDR3: CASSGGGRGTEAFF. CDR3 sequence (DNA): TGTGCCAGCAGTGGGGGAGGGCGGGGCACTGAAGCTTTCTTT. The complete variable domain, with remaining parts taken from reference TRBV28 and TRBJ1-1, reads DVKVTQSSRYLVKRTGEKVFLECVQDMDHENMFWYRQDPGLGLRLIYFSYDVKMKEKGDIPEGYSVSREKKERFSLILESASTNQTSMYLCASSGGGRGTEAFFGQGTRLTVV.

This chain joins TRBV10-3 and TRBJ2-7; weak D call: TRBD2 (5 bases). Germline CDR1 is ENHRY and CDR2 is SYGVKD. Trimming removed 4 bases at V and 7 bases at J, with 14 bases between. The CDR3 sequence is 13 residues long. In DNA, the CDR3 is TGTGCCATCAGTGGGCAGGCGGGTAGGGAGCAGTACTTC. Translation: CAISGQAGREQYF.

The rearrangement joins TRBV15 to TRBJ1-1; perhaps TRBD1 as D (5 bases). Germline V gives CDR1 LNHNV, CDR2 YYDKDF (reference sequence). The CDR3 contains 14 residues. Trimming left V 5 bases short and J 1 base short, with 11 bases between. The CDR3 nucleotides read TGTGCCACCAGCCGGTGGGGCGGGAACACTGAAGCTTTCTTT. This gives the protein CATSRWGGNTEAFF.

This clone was detected only a few times. The chain uses TRBV7-2 and TRBJ1-4, with 11 bases identical to TRBD1. The J segment lost 7 bases and the V segment lost 7 bases, leaving 14 bases of the junction unmatched. CDR3 length: 17 residues. Germline assignment: CDR1 SGHTA and CDR2 FQGNSA. CDR3 sequence reads: CASNSKVPGTGGEKLFF. For the CDR3, the DNA is TGTGCCAGCAACTCCAAGGTCCCCGGGACAGGGGGTGAAAAACTGTTTTTT. The full variable domain, in which reference TRBV7-2 and TRBJ1-4 provide the parts outside the CDR3, is GAGVSQSPSNKVTEKGKDVELRCDPISGHTALYWYRQSLGQGLEFLIYFQGNSAPDKSGLPSDRFSAERTGGSVSTLTIQRTQQEDSAVYLCASNSKVPGTGGEKLFFGSGTQLSVL.

For the CDR3, the DNA is TGTGCCAGCCGGGACAGGGGCCACGTCCTGACTTTC. It codes for CASRDRGHVLTF. The chain has TRBV2 and TRBJ2-6; 10 bases fit TRBD1. Looked up from germline, CDR1 is SNHLY and CDR2 is FYNNEI. Trimming took 8 bases from V and 11 from J; bases not matched to a gene: 3. This CDR3 has 12 amino acids.

V is TRBV11-2 and J is TRBJ2-7; TRBD2 matches 12 bases. The CDR3 has 17 amino acids. Germline V gives CDR1 SGHAT, CDR2 FQNNGV. The J segment lost 0 bases and the V segment lost 2 bases, leaving 5 bases of the junction unmatched. The CDR3 sequence: CASSLRTSGVSSYEQYF. CDR3 nucleotides: TGTGCCAGCAGCTTACGGACTAGCGGGGTCAGCTCCTACGAGCAGTACTTC.

The CDR3 DNA sequence: TGCGCCAGCAGCATCACTAGCGGGGCCGGAGGTACGCAGTATTTT. Amino acids: CASSITSGAGGTQYF. The V gene is TRBV5-1, the J gene TRBJ2-3, with TRBD2 identical over 10 bases. The CDR3 covers 15 residues. V shed 4 bases and J 8 bases; nucleotides not matched to a gene: 10. The germline CDR1 and CDR2 sequences are SGHRS and YFSETQ.